The 15 T cell receptor beta chains given below trace back to one sample, sequenced in a study of T cells in Graves' hyperthyroidism and ophthalmopathy. There were TCR beta CDR3 regions amplified from RNA transcripts. First-round RT-PCR with HTBI primers amplified the TCR CDR3 region. Each CDR3 protein gets one entry after TCRdb re-called the multiplex PCR reads with MiXCR. This repertoire shows about half a million distinct CDR3 sequences, around 21% found once; its top ten account for roughly 29%. The sample consisted of blood. These receptors came from a man between 18 and 35 years old with Graves' hyperthyroidism.

This clonotype was recorded at least ten times. The gene calls are TRBV6-2 or TRBV6-3 and TRBJ1-3; 8 bases fit TRBD1. CDR3 size: 16 residues. Trimming cost V 5 bases and J 0 bases; bases outside gene matches: 6. Germline values: CDR1 MNHEY, CDR2 SVGEGT. For the CDR3, the DNA is TGTGCCAGCAGTGACGGGACAGGAAACTCTGGAAACACCATATATTTT. Translated, it gives CASSDGTGNSGNTIYF.

This clonotype occurred many times. The rearrangement joins TRBV2 to TRBJ1-3; the match to TRBD1 covers 12 bases. The V segment lost 0 bases and the J segment 14 bases; nucleotides outside the gene matches: 2. This CDR3 has 13 amino acids. Germline values: CDR1 SNHLY, CDR2 FYNNEI. This CDR3 is CASSEAGQGALYF. The CDR3 nucleotides read TGTGCCAGCAGTGAAGCGGGACAGGGGGCCCTATATTTT.

This clonotype was detected many times. This sequence joins TRBV7-8 and TRBJ1-2; D is possibly TRBD1 (5 bases). CDR3 length: 18 amino acids. The germline V gene encodes CDR1 SGHVS and CDR2 FQNEAQ. V was trimmed by 5 bases and J by 4 bases, leaving 26 bases between them. The CDR3 coding sequence is TGTGCCAGCAGCCAGGGCCGCCGGGCCTCCTTCCCCATCTATGGCTACACCTTC. Its translation: CASSQGRRASFPIYGYTF. Complete variable domain (other parts from reference TRBV7-8 and TRBJ1-2): GAGVSQSPRYKVAKRGQDVALRCDPISGHVSLFWYQQALGQGPEFLTYFQNEAQLDKSGLPSDRFFAERPEGSVSTLKIQRTQQEDSAVYLCASSQGRRASFPIYGYTFGSGTRLTVV.

The V call is TRBV12-3 or TRBV12-4, the J call TRBJ1-2; D is possibly TRBD1 (6 bases). The V end lost 3 bases, the J end lost 8 bases, and 13 bases lay between the germline ends. The CDR3 loop spans 13 amino acids. The CDR3 here is CASSFSRGAGYTF. DNA of the CDR3: TGTGCCAGCAGTTTTTCCAGGGGAGCCGGCTACACCTTC.

This clonotype was seen repeatedly, ten times or more. The chain uses TRBV15 and TRBJ2-5; 8 bases map to TRBD1. Germline loops: CDR1 LNHNV, CDR2 YYDKDF (reference sequence). The CDR3 contains 13 residues. The V and J ends lost 0 bases and 14 bases, in that order; junction bases with no gene match: 8. Here the CDR3 reads CATSRDLGQANYF. The CDR3 DNA reads TGTGCCACCAGCAGAGACCTGGGACAGGCCAACTACTTC. Supplemented by reference TRBV15 and TRBJ2-5, the full variable domain reads DAMVIQNPRYQVTQFGKPVTLSCSQTLNHNVMYWYQQKSSQAPKLLFHYYDKDFNNEADTPDNFQSRRPNTSFCFLDIRSPGLGDTAMYLCATSRDLGQANYFGPGTRLLVL.

This clonotype was seen ten or more times. This chain uses TRBV6-1 with TRBJ2-5; D is undetermined. V lost 9 bases and J 5 bases, leaving 10 bases between the germline ends. The CDR3 runs to 11 residues. Looked up from germline, CDR1 is MNHNS and CDR2 is SASEGT. The CDR3 is CASTQAETQYF. The CDR3 nucleotides are TGTGCCAGTACCCAAGCCGAGACCCAGTACTTC.

This clonotype was observed at least ten times. V usage is TRBV20-1 and J usage is TRBJ2-7; 10 nucleotides match TRBD1. V lost 1 base to trimming and J lost 3 bases; unmatched junction nucleotides: 3. This CDR3 comprises 14 residues. CDR1 DFQATT and CDR2 SNEGSKA come from the germline V gene (reference sequence). CDR3 DNA sequence: TGCAGTGCTAGAGCGGGACAGGGGATCTACGAGCAGTACTTC. This encodes CSARAGQGIYEQYF.

A few counts support this clonotype. V and J are TRBV19 and TRBJ1-2; D is unclear. V was shortened by 7 bases and J by 2 bases, with 11 bases between the two germline ends. Germline V gives CDR1 LNHDA, CDR2 SQIVND (reference sequence). The CDR3 runs to 13 residues. The CDR3 DNA reads as TGTGCCAGTACCAAACTAGGAAACTATGGCTACACCTTC. Translated: CASTKLGNYGYTF.

This clonotype has a count of ten or more. The V and J genes are TRBV27 and TRBJ1-1, with 8 bases aligning to TRBD1. The CDR3 consists of 16 residues. Germline V lookup: CDR1 MNHEY, CDR2 SMNVEV (reference sequence). J lost 1 base, V lost 3 bases, and 7 bases had no gene match. The CDR3 bases are TGTGCCAGCAGTTTTAGACTGACAGGGGCGAACACTGAAGCTTTCTTT. It yields the protein CASSFRLTGANTEAFF.

This clonotype was found a few times. Germline is not matched at one junction end, which may reflect a read error. The J gene is TRBJ1-5, the V gene TRBV20-1; 10 bases match TRBD1. The germline gives CDR1 DFQATT, CDR2 SNEGSKA (reference sequence). This CDR3 is built from 15 residues. CDR3 nucleotide sequence: TGCAGTGCTACTTTAGGGACAGGGGTCAATCAACCCCAGCATTTT. It translates to CSATLGTGVNQPQHF.

This clonotype has ten or more counts. The chain employs TRBV27 and TRBJ2-7; D remains ambiguous. V was trimmed by 2 bases and J by 1 base, leaving 15 bases between them. The germline V gene encodes CDR1 MNHEY and CDR2 SMNVEV (reference sequence). The CDR3 has 16 amino acids. This CDR3 is CASSLVPGVTSYEQYF. CDR3 DNA sequence: TGTGCCAGCAGTTTAGTTCCAGGAGTCACTTCCTACGAGCAGTACTTC.

The rearrangement uses TRBV10-3 and TRBJ2-5; D is possibly TRBD1 (6 bases). Germline CDR1 is ENHRY and CDR2 is SYGVKD. The V end lost 5 bases, the J end lost 5 bases, and 9 bases lay between the germline ends. The CDR3 loop spans 12 amino acids. The CDR3: CAISTGLETQYF. The CDR3 bases are TGTGCCATCAGTACAGGGTTGGAGACCCAGTACTTC.

This clonotype showed up just a few times. Mismatch with germline at one junction end may stem from a read error. This chain joins TRBV11-2 and TRBJ1-1; D not resolved. CDR1 and CDR2 from the germline V gene are SGHAT and FQNNGV. The CDR3 has 13 amino acids. CDR3 sequence (DNA): TGTGTCAGCAGCTTACAGTTGGGAGCTGAAGCTTTCTTT. It codes for CVSSLQLGAEAFF.

There are many counts of this clonotype. This sequence joins TRBV3-1 and TRBJ2-5; D not resolved. The V and J ends lost 0 bases and 2 bases respectively, with 10 bases between them. CDR3 length: 15 residues. Looked up from germline, CDR1 is LGHDT and CDR2 is YNNKEL (reference sequence). The CDR3 loop is CASSQDNAGQETQYF. The CDR3 DNA follows: TGTGCCAGCAGCCAAGATAACGCCGGACAAGAGACCCAGTACTTC.

This clonotype was recorded a few times. CDR3: CASRDHRLYEQYF. CDR3 DNA: TGCGCCAGCAGGGACCACCGCCTCTACGAGCAGTACTTC. The J gene is TRBJ2-7, the V gene TRBV5-1; the D is unclear. V lost 5 bases, J lost 3 bases, and 12 bases lay in between. Germline V gives CDR1 SGHRS, CDR2 YFSETQ. This CDR3 is built from 13 residues.